Following are 31 T cell receptor beta chains from one sample sequenced in a study of OX40 agonist ivuxolimab in advanced cancers. Produced via immunoSEQ multiplex PCR; TCRdb's table is partial and in-frame only. The table has 39,000 or so clones, roughly 90% seen once; the top ten hold around 0.6%. Sequencing was performed on CD4+ or CD8+ T cells sorted from blood, taken in a trial of the OX40 agonist ivuxolimab. All receptors come from an adult with an advanced solid tumor such as melanoma, head and neck, liver or kidney cancer.

The V call is TRBV9, the J call TRBJ2-1, with D tentatively TRBD2 (7 bases). CDR1 is SGDLS, CDR2 YYNGEE, per germline. The length of the CDR3 is 16 residues. V shed 1 base and J shed 1 base, with 12 bases lying between them. The CDR3: CASSVSGGLSYNEQFF. CDR3 bases: TGTGCCAGCAGCGTATCCGGGGGGCTTTCCTACAATGAGCAGTTCTTC.

The table lists this clone with a count of one. This chain joins TRBV27 and TRBJ2-1; 7 bases are a match to TRBD1. Trimming removed 5 bases from V and 5 bases from J; junction bases left unmatched: 3. Germline CDR1 is MNHEY and CDR2 is SMNVEV (reference sequence). There are 13 residues in the CDR3. In nucleotides, the CDR3 is TGTGCCAGCAGTCTGGGACAGAACAATGAGCAGTTCTTC. Its protein is CASSLGQNNEQFF.

The chain combines TRBV5-6 with TRBJ2-7; D gene uncertain. With 0 bases removed from V and 7 bases from J, the gap between germline ends came to 5 bases. This CDR3 contains 11 residues. Per the germline V gene, CDR1 is SGHDT and CDR2 is YYEEEE. The CDR3 sequence is CASSLEGEQYF. For the CDR3, the DNA is TGTGCCAGCAGCTTGGAAGGAGAGCAGTACTTC.

The chain couples TRBV11-3 to TRBJ2-3, with a tentative D call TRBD2 (5 bases). CDR1 and CDR2 (germline): SGHNT, YENEEA. CDR3 size: 18 residues. The V and J ends lost 0 bases and 0 bases respectively, with 16 bases between them. CDR3 sequence: CASSLDPIARASTDTQYF. As DNA, the CDR3 is TGTGCCAGCAGCTTAGATCCCATAGCGAGAGCTAGCACAGATACGCAGTATTTT.

This chain links TRBV27 with TRBJ1-1; TRBD1 matches at 7 bases. The CDR3 runs to 15 residues. Trimming cost V 4 bases and J 0 bases; bases outside gene matches: 5. CDR1 is MNHEY, CDR2 SMNVEV, per germline (reference sequence). The CDR3 DNA follows: TGTGCCAGCAGTTCCTGGGACAGATTGAACACTGAAGCTTTCTTT. Translation: CASSSWDRLNTEAFF.

V and J are TRBV21-1 and TRBJ2-5; the D call of TRBD2 is as the table states it, not checked on the DNA. TRBV21-1 counts as a pseudogene. This CDR3 is 13 amino acids long. CDR3 coding DNA: TGTGCCAGCCTAAACGGGGTGAAAGAGACCCAGTACTTC. Protein product: CASLNGVKETQYF.

The chain combines TRBV5-1 with TRBJ2-3; TRBD1 might be the D (5 bases). The CDR3 spans 14 residues. Germline V gives CDR1 SGHRS, CDR2 YFSETQ. The V end lost 0 bases, the J end lost 5 bases, and 10 bases lay between the germline ends. CDR3 in amino acids: CASSLVGAEDTQYF. The CDR3 region has the DNA TGCGCCAGCAGCTTGGTTGGGGCCGAAGATACGCAGTATTTT.

The rearrangement uses TRBV5-1 and TRBJ2-3; 8 nucleotides line up with TRBD2. The junction had 14 bases not matched to a gene; V was cut back by 3 bases and J by 8 bases. Per the germline V gene, CDR1 is SGHRS and CDR2 is YFSETQ. The CDR3 contains 16 residues. CDR3 region: CASSSLAGKGGGTQYF. The CDR3 bases are TGCGCCAGCAGCTCATTAGCGGGGAAAGGGGGAGGTACGCAGTATTTT. The full variable domain, its missing parts supplied by reference TRBV5-1 and TRBJ2-3, is KAGVTQTPRYLIKTRGQQVTLSCSPISGHRSVSWYQQTPGQGLQFLFEYFSETQRNKGNFPGRFSGRQFSNSRSEMNVSTLELGDSALYLCASSSLAGKGGGTQYFGPGTRLTVL.

This sequence joins TRBV7-2 and TRBJ2-3, with D perhaps given as TRBD1 or TRBD2 (5 bases each). CDR1 SGHTA and CDR2 FQGNSA come from the germline V gene. The V end lost 4 bases, the J end lost 0 bases, and 11 bases lay between the germline ends. The CDR3 runs to 15 residues. For the CDR3, the DNA is TGTGCCAGCAGCTCGGGGACCTACAGCACAGATACGCAGTATTTT. This encodes CASSSGTYSTDTQYF.

The chain combines TRBV6-6 with TRBJ1-5; D may be TRBD1 (5 bases). Germline V gives CDR1 MNHNY, CDR2 SVGAGI (reference sequence). The V gene lost 7 bases and the J gene lost 7 bases, with 17 bases spanning the gap. The CDR3 has 14 amino acids. The CDR3 loop reads CASTKRDSGQPQHF. The CDR3 region has the DNA TGTGCCAGCACTAAGAGGGACTCCGGGCAGCCCCAGCATTTT.

The rearrangement joins TRBV25-1 to TRBJ1-2, with D tentatively TRBD1 (5 bases). The CDR3 runs 13 residues. With 4 bases removed from V and 8 bases from J, the gap between germline ends came to 14 bases. The germline CDR1 and CDR2 sequences are MGHDK and SYGVNS. CDR3 sequence: CASSGGTVLGYTF. CDR3 bases: TGTGCCAGCAGTGGAGGGACGGTCTTAGGCTACACCTTC.

The rearrangement links TRBV19 to TRBJ1-4; TRBD1 matches 7 bases. V was clipped by 6 bases and J by 0 bases; unmatched bases: 4. The CDR3 is 15 residues long. CDR1 and CDR2 from the germline V gene are LNHDA and SQIVND (reference sequence). CDR3 loop: CASRKGTATNEKLFF. DNA of the CDR3: TGTGCCAGTAGAAAGGGGACAGCAACTAATGAAAAACTGTTTTTT.

The CDR3 DNA reads TGTGCCAGCTTTTTGTCAGCGAACACCGGGGAGCTGTTTTTT. Amino acids: CASFLSANTGELFF. The chain is built from TRBV7-9 and TRBJ2-2; no definite D call. With 8 bases removed from V and 0 bases from J, the gap between germline ends came to 10 bases. Germline-derived CDR1 and CDR2 are SEHNR and FQNEAQ (reference sequence). The CDR3 runs to 14 residues.

This chain links TRBV10-3 with TRBJ1-2; D is undetermined. The V end was cut by 0 bases, the J end by 5 bases, with 10 bases between. Germline CDR1 ENHRY, CDR2 SYGVKD. The CDR3 has 14 amino acids. The CDR3 is CAISESRWEYGYTF. Written as DNA, the CDR3 is TGTGCCATCAGTGAGTCGAGGTGGGAGTATGGCTACACCTTC.

The rearrangement joins TRBV21-1 to TRBJ2-6; TRBD1, the table's D call, was not compared with the DNA. TRBV21-1 is annotated as a pseudogene. This CDR3 comprises 18 residues. The CDR3 DNA reads TGTGCCAGCAGCAGGCGTCAGGAAGGGGGCTCTGGGGCCAACGTCCTGACTTTC. This translates into CASSRRQEGGSGANVLTF.

CDR3 sequence reads: CASRTGPGGNSPLHF. As DNA, the CDR3 is TGTGCCAGCAGAACCGGCCCAGGTGGGAATTCACCCCTCCACTTT. The chain joins TRBV7-8 to TRBJ1-6; D is unresolved. V shed 6 bases and J shed 7 bases, with 16 bases lying between them. The CDR3 has 15 residues. Per the germline V gene, CDR1 is SGHVS and CDR2 is FQNEAQ.

This chain uses TRBV7-2 with TRBJ2-3; 11 nucleotides align to TRBD2. V lost 2 bases and J lost 2; bases outside the gene matches: 6. There are 17 residues in the CDR3. Germline values: CDR1 SGHTA, CDR2 FQGNSA. CDR3 coding DNA: TGTGCCAGCAGCTTAACGGTAGCGGGGGGGTACACAGATACGCAGTATTTT. It specifies CASSLTVAGGYTDTQYF.

The V and J genes are TRBV10-3 and TRBJ1-2; the D gene is possibly TRBD1 (5 bases). Trimming removed 7 bases from V and 4 bases from J, with 16 bases in between. From germline, CDR1 is ENHRY and CDR2 SYGVKD. This CDR3 has 14 residues. The CDR3 region is CAINPGTGIYGYTF. For the CDR3, the DNA is TGTGCCATCAACCCCGGGACGGGAATCTATGGCTACACCTTC.

There are a few counts of this clone. V gene TRBV5-1 combines with J gene TRBJ2-3; 12 bases line up with TRBD2. V lost 2 bases to trimming and J lost 5 bases; unmatched junction nucleotides: 3. Looked up from germline, CDR1 is SGHRS and CDR2 is YFSETQ. This CDR3 has 15 amino acids. The CDR3 region is CASSFLAGGQDTQYF. The CDR3 region has the DNA TGCGCCAGCAGCTTCCTAGCGGGGGGGCAAGATACGCAGTATTTT.

V is TRBV4-3 and J is TRBJ1-1; 7 nucleotides align to TRBD1. The V gene end was trimmed by 4 bases and the J gene end by 0 bases; junction bases not matched to a gene: 8. Germline V CDR1 and CDR2: LGHNA, YSLEER. CDR3 length: 16 residues. In DNA form, the CDR3 reads TGCGCCAGCAGCCGACTACCCACAGGGGTGAACACTGAAGCTTTCTTT. Its protein is CASSRLPTGVNTEAFF.

This chain joins TRBV9 and TRBJ1-5; perhaps TRBD1 as D (5 bases). There are 14 residues in the CDR3. V was shortened by 4 bases and J by 9 bases, with 17 bases between the two germline ends. Germline V CDR1 and CDR2: SGDLS, YYNGEE. CDR3 protein: CASSPGTGGMPQHF. CDR3 DNA sequence: TGTGCCAGCAGCCCCGGGACGGGAGGAATGCCCCAGCATTTT.

The chain recombines TRBV29-1 with TRBJ1-2; no reliable D call. Germline V lookup: CDR1 SQVTM, CDR2 ANQGSEA. V was clipped by 6 bases and J by 5 bases, with 22 bases between them. This CDR3 contains 15 residues. For the CDR3, the DNA is TGCAGCGTAACCAATCGGCTGGGAGGTCCGTATGGCTACACCTTC. Translated, it gives CSVTNRLGGPYGYTF.

The chain recombines TRBV15 with TRBJ2-3; D gene uncertain. With 3 bases removed from V and 6 bases from J, the gap between germline ends came to 13 bases. CDR3 length: 14 amino acids. From germline, CDR1 is LNHNV and CDR2 YYDKDF (reference sequence). The CDR3 protein is CATSRASLGDTQYF. CDR3 in DNA: TGTGCCACCAGCAGGGCCAGTCTCGGGGATACGCAGTATTTT.

This chain connects TRBV29-1 to TRBJ2-3, with 7 bases lining up with TRBD1. Germline V gene data show CDR1 as SQVTM and CDR2 as ANQGSEA. Unmatched junction bases numbered 12, after V lost 3 bases and J lost 6 bases. The CDR3 extends over 15 amino acids. This chain's CDR3 is CSVDGSTQGTDTQYF. For the CDR3, the DNA is TGCAGCGTTGACGGGTCTACACAGGGGACGGATACGCAGTATTTT.

The CDR3 DNA sequence: TGCGCCAGCAGCTTCGGGCCCACGAGGTCTTACCCGGAGAATTCACCCCTCCACTTT. It encodes CASSFGPTRSYPENSPLHF. V usage is TRBV5-1 and J usage is TRBJ1-6; D unresolved. Germline lookup yields CDR1 SGHRS and CDR2 YFSETQ. Trimming stripped 2 bases from V and 7 bases from J, with 25 bases between. This CDR3 has 19 amino acids. Full variable domain (remainder filled in from reference TRBV5-1 and TRBJ1-6): KAGVTQTPRYLIKTRGQQVTLSCSPISGHRSVSWYQQTPGQGLQFLFEYFSETQRNKGNFPGRFSGRQFSNSRSEMNVSTLELGDSALYLCASSFGPTRSYPENSPLHFGNGTRLTVT.

The chain is built from TRBV5-6 and TRBJ2-5; D remains unclear. The DNA end lines up better with TRBJ2-7; the J call may be wrong. CDR3 length: 11 amino acids. CDR1 is SGHDT, CDR2 YYEEEE, per germline. The DNA of the CDR3 is TGTGCCAGCAGTTCTCCCTACGAGCAGTACTTC. Translation gives CASSSPYEQYF.

The chain joins TRBV28 to TRBJ2-6; D might be TRBD1 (5 bases). V lost 5 bases and J lost 4, with 12 bases in between. The CDR3 runs 15 residues. Germline CDR1 is MDHEN and CDR2 is SYDVKM. CDR3 region: CASSHPGSGANVLTF. The CDR3 nucleotides are TGTGCCAGCAGTCACCCAGGGTCCGGGGCCAACGTCCTGACTTTC.

The sample holds one count of this clone. The gene calls are TRBV2 and TRBJ1-2, with TRBD1 as a possible D gene (6 bases). Trimming pared 4 bases from V and 0 bases from J, leaving 12 bases between. CDR1 is SNHLY, CDR2 FYNNEI, per germline. The CDR3 consists of 15 residues. The CDR3 loop is CASSVYRETNYGYTF. The CDR3 DNA is TGTGCCAGCAGTGTGTACAGGGAGACTAACTATGGCTACACCTTC.

V and J are TRBV4-3 and TRBJ2-3; TRBD2 might be the D (5 bases). Trimming pared 1 base from V and 2 bases from J, leaving 13 bases between. Germline V gives CDR1 LGHNA, CDR2 YSLEER. The CDR3 has 16 amino acids. The CDR3 DNA reads TGCGCCAGCAGCCAAGGCTCCGGGATTTTCACAGATACGCAGTATTTT. Protein product: CASSQGSGIFTDTQYF.

V and J are TRBV7-2 and TRBJ2-7; D unresolved. CDR1 SGHTA and CDR2 FQGNSA come from the germline V gene. CDR3 size: 12 residues. The V and J ends lost 2 bases and 2 bases respectively, with 4 bases between them. The CDR3 sequence is CASSLNAYEQYF. The CDR3 nucleotides are TGTGCCAGCAGCTTAAACGCCTACGAGCAGTACTTC.

The V and J genes are TRBV11-2 and TRBJ1-5; a possible D gene is TRBD1 (6 bases). The germline gives CDR1 SGHAT, CDR2 FQNNGV. This CDR3 spans 13 amino acids. Trimming removed 4 bases from V and 6 bases from J, with 10 bases in between. For the CDR3, the DNA is TGTGCCAGCAGCTCCGACAGGCTTCAGCCCCAGCATTTT. Amino acid sequence: CASSSDRLQPQHF. Supplemented by reference TRBV11-2 and TRBJ1-5, the full variable domain reads EAGVAQSPRYKIIEKRQSVAFWCNPISGHATLYWYQQILGQGPKLLIQFQNNGVVDDSQLPKDRFSAERLKGVDSTLKIQPAKLEDSAVYLCASSSDRLQPQHFGDGTRLSIL.